The 14 T cell receptor beta chains below come from one sample, sequenced in a study of memory CD4+ T cells and cytomegalovirus serostatus. Single viable CD3+CD4+CD8-CD45RO+ cells were sorted as the memory CD4+ T cells. Assay used: immunoSEQ multiplex PCR; TCRdb lists only in-frame clones, some missing. This table holds 52,000 or so clones, roughly four fifths found once. The specimen was memory CD4+ T cells from blood. These receptors came from an adult in good health and CMV-seronegative.

With regard to this clone: Its ends do not fully match the called genes, so a read error is possible. V gene TRBV7-2 combines with J gene TRBJ1-3; D not certain. The CDR3 spans 12 residues. CDR1 SGHTA and CDR2 FQGNSA come from the germline V gene. The CDR3 coding sequence is TGTGCCAGCAGCTTCTATGGAGACACCATATATTTT. Translating gives CASSFYGDTIYF.

The chain's CDR3 is CASSLGTGAYNEQFF. In DNA form, the CDR3 reads TGTGCCAGCAGCTTAGGGACAGGGGCCTACAATGAGCAGTTCTTC. The rearrangement joins TRBV5-4 to TRBJ2-1; 10 nucleotides line up with TRBD1. The germline V gene encodes CDR1 SGHNT and CDR2 YYREEE (reference sequence). CDR3 length equals 15 residues. V gave up 2 bases and J gave up 2 bases; unmatched junction bases: 1.

J is TRBJ1-4 and V is TRBV28, with a possible D match to TRBD1 (5 bases). Germline loops: CDR1 MDHEN, CDR2 SYDVKM. Trimming took off 4 bases at V and 8 bases at J, with 14 bases between the two ends. This CDR3 spans 14 amino acids. The CDR3 DNA sequence: TGTGCCAGCAGTTCAGGGTCCGCTGAAGAAAAACTGTTTTTT. This codes for CASSSGSAEEKLFF.

This chain connects TRBV28 to TRBJ1-1; D is perhaps TRBD1 (5 bases). The CDR3 spans 15 residues. CDR1 and CDR2 from the germline V gene are MDHEN and SYDVKM. Trimming took 6 bases from V and 0 from J, leaving 14 bases between them. CDR3 amino acids: CASSVAGTMNTEAFF. For the CDR3, the DNA is TGTGCCAGCAGCGTTGCGGGGACCATGAACACTGAAGCTTTCTTT.

This clone was counted between two and nine times. The J gene is TRBJ1-3, the V gene TRBV2; D not resolved. The CDR3 loop spans 15 amino acids. The V end lost 6 bases, the J end lost 0 bases, and 12 bases lay between the germline ends. CDR1 and CDR2 from the germline V gene are SNHLY and FYNNEI. The CDR3 DNA is TGTGCCAGCAGCCTGACTCCCAGCTCTGGAAACACCATATATTTT. The encoded protein is CASSLTPSSGNTIYF.

The rearrangement links TRBV15 to TRBJ2-3; D remains unclear. Germline V gene sequence: CDR1 LNHNV, CDR2 YYDKDF (reference sequence). Trimming took 1 base from V and 2 from J, leaving 13 bases between them. The CDR3 has 16 amino acids. This CDR3 is CATSRGIGVPTDTQYF. CDR3 nucleotides: TGTGCCACCAGCAGAGGAATTGGGGTTCCCACAGATACGCAGTATTTT.

The chain employs TRBV4-3 and TRBJ1-1; 8 nucleotides match TRBD1. Germline lookup yields CDR1 LGHNA and CDR2 YSLEER. The length of the CDR3 is 18 residues. Trimming cost V 0 bases and J 4 bases; bases outside gene matches: 13. CDR3 region: CASSQDLMDREWGTEAFF. CDR3 in DNA: TGCGCCAGCAGCCAAGATCTAATGGACAGGGAGTGGGGCACTGAAGCTTTCTTT.

CDR3 region: CASSLLPFSTDTQYF. The CDR3 nucleotides are TGTGCCAGCAGCTTACTACCCTTTAGCACAGATACGCAGTATTTT. V and J are TRBV7-3 and TRBJ2-3; no definite D call. The CDR3 extends over 15 amino acids. V was cut by 2 bases and J by 0 bases, with 9 bases left in between. Germline lookup yields CDR1 SGHTA and CDR2 FQGTGA.

This clone showed up just once. The genes are TRBV6-1 and TRBJ1-3; no clear D. Trimming removed 0 bases at V and 3 bases at J, with 6 bases between. Germline CDR1 reads MNHNS; CDR2 reads SASEGT. This CDR3 region has 14 residues. The CDR3, as DNA: TGTGCCAGCAGTGAAGCTGGGTTTGGAAACACCATATATTTT. It yields the protein CASSEAGFGNTIYF.

The chain uses TRBV2 and TRBJ2-1, with 11 positions matching TRBD2. From germline, CDR1 is SNHLY and CDR2 FYNNEI. V lost 5 bases and J lost 9; bases outside the gene matches: 9. The CDR3 totals 15 residues. This chain's CDR3 is CASSPRLAGKGEQFF. CDR3 in DNA: TGTGCCAGCAGTCCCAGACTAGCGGGGAAAGGTGAGCAGTTCTTC.

This clone was observed a few times. The rearrangement uses TRBV6-4 and TRBJ1-1; 9 nucleotides match TRBD1. This CDR3 is 15 amino acids long. Trimming removed 3 bases from V and 4 bases from J; junction bases left unmatched: 6. In germline, CDR1 is MRHNA, CDR2 SNTAGT. The CDR3 DNA reads TGTGCCAGCAGTGAACAGACAGGGGGGAGCACTGAAGCTTTCTTT. Residues: CASSEQTGGSTEAFF.

CDR3 loop: CASSTAGTGGNEQFF. The CDR3 region has the DNA TGCGCCAGCAGCACAGCCGGGACAGGGGGCAATGAGCAGTTCTTC. The V call is TRBV5-1, the J call TRBJ2-1, with 11 nucleotides matching TRBD1. Germline CDR1 reads SGHRS; CDR2 reads YFSETQ. The junction had 6 bases not matched to a gene; V was cut back by 4 bases and J by 6 bases. The CDR3 loop spans 15 amino acids.

CDR3 in DNA: TGCGCCAGCAGCCCCTCCCCTGGGTTTGGCTACACCTTC. Residues: CASSPSPGFGYTF. V is TRBV4-3 and J is TRBJ1-2; D is unclear. Trimming removed 4 bases at V and 7 bases at J, with 13 bases between. The CDR3 contains 13 residues. Germline V gene data show CDR1 as LGHNA and CDR2 as YSLEER.

CDR3 sequence reads: CAWSIRGPQYF. The CDR3 nucleotides are TGTGCCTGGAGTATCAGGGGCCCGCAGTATTTT. The chain carries TRBV30 and TRBJ2-3; possibly TRBD1 for D (6 bases). This CDR3 has 11 amino acids. Trimming stripped 2 bases from V and 10 bases from J, with 10 bases between. Germline CDR1 is GTSNPN and CDR2 is SVGIG (reference sequence).